This passage covers 22 T cell receptor beta chains from one sample sequenced in a study of cytomegalovirus exposure and HLA in healthy donors. Use of 60 Vbeta and 13 Jbeta primers characterized the PCR. Using immunoSEQ multiplex PCR, the repertoire was profiled, and TCRdb retains in-frame clones only, with some absent. The sample includes approximately 180,000 clones, approximately 70% of them seen just once. Sequenced sample: PBMCs. The receptors come from a woman in her twenties or thirties in good health and CMV-seronegative.

The CDR3 loop is CASSIGPGINYGYTF. The CDR3 DNA reads TGTGCCAGTAGTATTGGCCCAGGGATTAACTATGGCTACACCTTC. The chain uses TRBV19 and TRBJ1-2; D perhaps matches TRBD1 (5 bases). CDR1 is LNHDA, CDR2 SQIVND, per germline (reference sequence). Trimming took off 3 bases at V and 1 base at J, with 12 bases between the two ends. The CDR3 is 15 amino acids. The full variable domain, completed using reference TRBV19 and TRBJ1-2, is DGGITQSPKYLFRKEGQNVTLSCEQNLNHDAMYWYRQDPGQGLRLIYYSQIVNDFQKGDIAEGYSVSREKKESFPLTVTSAQKNPTAFYLCASSIGPGINYGYTFGSGTRLTVV.

The chain employs TRBV19 and TRBJ1-1, with D possibly matching TRBD1 (6 bases). CDR1 and CDR2 (germline): LNHDA, SQIVND (reference sequence). The CDR3 is 12 amino acids. The CDR3 protein is CAAMDSYTEAFF. In DNA, the CDR3 is TGTGCGGCGATGGACAGCTACACTGAAGCTTTCTTT.

This clone was found a few times. The V and J genes are TRBV19 and TRBJ2-7; no clear D gene. Germline lookup yields CDR1 LNHDA and CDR2 SQIVND (reference sequence). This CDR3 contains 15 residues. The germline V and J ends were trimmed by 5 bases and 3 bases, with 17 bases remaining between them. The CDR3 nucleotides are TGTGCCAGTAGTTTCGACATTACCGGCCTCTACGAGCAGTACTTC. It translates to CASSFDITGLYEQYF.

This clone has just one count. The rearrangement joins TRBV7-8 to TRBJ2-1, with 7 bases aligning to TRBD1. V lost 5 bases and J lost 6; bases outside the gene matches: 7. Germline CDR1 reads SGHVS; CDR2 reads FQNEAQ. The CDR3 contains 14 residues. Here the CDR3 DNA reads TGTGCCAGCAGCGGCCGGGACAGTTTCAATGAGCAGTTCTTC. The encoded protein is CASSGRDSFNEQFF.

The V and J genes are TRBV7-9 and TRBJ1-2, with D unresolved. The CDR3 is 15 residues long. Deletions cut 1 base from V and 0 bases from J, with 9 bases between. In germline, CDR1 is SEHNR, CDR2 FQNEAQ (reference sequence). CDR3 residues: CASSLGSRTNYGYTF. The CDR3 nucleotides read TGTGCCAGCAGCTTAGGGTCCAGAACTAACTATGGCTACACCTTC.

The chain links TRBV5-1 to TRBJ1-6, with a weak D call TRBD1 (5 bases). Germline-derived CDR1 and CDR2 are SGHRS and YFSETQ. With 4 bases removed from V and 5 bases from J, the gap between germline ends came to 10 bases. The CDR3 is made up of 14 amino acids. CDR3 bases: TGCGCCAGCAGCACAGGACGGAATAATTCACCCCTCCACTTT. This gives the protein CASSTGRNNSPLHF.

This clone appeared a few times. J is TRBJ2-5 and V is TRBV6-1, with a weak D call TRBD1 (5 bases). This CDR3 is 14 amino acids long. Trimming stripped 10 bases from V and 3 bases from J, with 18 bases between. From germline, CDR1 is MNHNS and CDR2 SASEGT. CDR3 DNA sequence: TGTGCCACCACCCCCAGCAGGGCGAAAGAGACCCAGTACTTC. This gives the protein CATTPSRAKETQYF.

J is TRBJ2-7 and V is TRBV29-1; TRBD2 matches at 8 bases. V gave up 6 bases and J gave up 1 base; unmatched junction bases: 2. The CDR3 covers 12 residues. The germline gives CDR1 SQVTM, CDR2 ANQGSEA. Here the CDR3 DNA reads TGCAGCGTCGGGGGGGGTTCCTACGAGCAGTACTTC. Translation gives CSVGGGSYEQYF.

The CDR3 is CASSVSGANTEAFF. The CDR3 bases are TGTGCCAGCAGCGTGTCAGGGGCTAATACTGAAGCTTTCTTT. The chain employs TRBV9 and TRBJ1-1, with D perhaps matching TRBD1 (6 bases). This CDR3 comprises 14 residues. V gave up 2 bases and J gave up 5 bases, with 13 bases separating them. The germline gives CDR1 SGDLS, CDR2 YYNGEE.

This clone came up once. The chain is built from TRBV6-1 and TRBJ2-3, with 10 bases identical to TRBD1. After removal of 8 bases from V and 2 bases from J, the junction contained 7 bases not matched to a gene. Germline CDR1 MNHNS, CDR2 SASEGT. The CDR3 loop spans 15 amino acids. The CDR3 loop is CASQGQGISTDTQYF. The CDR3 region has the DNA TGTGCCAGCCAGGGACAGGGGATTTCCACAGATACGCAGTATTTT.

J is TRBJ1-5 and V is TRBV7-8, with D possibly matching TRBD1 (5 bases). The CDR3 is made up of 15 amino acids. The germline V and J ends were trimmed by 4 bases and 8 bases, with 18 bases remaining between them. Germline V lookup: CDR1 SGHVS, CDR2 FQNEAQ. The CDR3 bases are TGTGCCAGCAGCTATTTAGGGTTGACAGACAAGCCCCAGCATTTT. This translates into CASSYLGLTDKPQHF.

The V call is TRBV6-1, the J call TRBJ2-7, with 11 bases lining up with TRBD2. The CDR3 is 15 amino acids. Per the germline V gene, CDR1 is MNHNS and CDR2 is SASEGT. Trimming cost V 5 bases and J 1 base; bases outside gene matches: 4. CDR3 DNA sequence: TGTGCCAGCAGTAGGATAGCGGGGGGGTCCTACGAGCAGTACTTC. It codes for CASSRIAGGSYEQYF.

The CDR3 loop reads CASSHPGDRGNTGELFF. DNA for the CDR3: TGCGCCAGCAGCCACCCCGGGGACAGGGGAAACACCGGGGAGCTGTTTTTT. This sequence joins TRBV4-1 and TRBJ2-2, with TRBD1 matching over 10 bases. The CDR3 runs to 17 residues. Looked up from germline, CDR1 is MGHRA and CDR2 is YSYEKL. V was pared by 3 bases and J by 2 bases, with 6 bases of the junction left unmatched.

The chain joins TRBV11-2 to TRBJ1-2; 9 bases fit TRBD1. V lost 2 bases to trimming and J lost 7 bases; unmatched junction nucleotides: 11. The CDR3 has 16 residues. Germline CDR1 reads SGHAT; CDR2 reads FQNNGV. The CDR3 loop is CASSLHPGTGTGGYTF. The DNA of the CDR3 is TGTGCCAGCAGCTTACATCCCGGGACAGGGACCGGTGGCTACACCTTC.

In its sample, this clone was seen once. The chain joins TRBV19 to TRBJ1-6; tentative D call: TRBD1 (6 bases). Trimming stripped 5 bases from V and 15 bases from J, with 20 bases between. CDR1 LNHDA and CDR2 SQIVND come from the germline V gene (reference sequence). This CDR3 has 14 amino acids. The CDR3: CASSVGAAGDGLHF. CDR3 nucleotides: TGTGCCAGTAGTGTGGGCGCGGCAGGGGATGGCCTCCACTTT.

This sequence joins TRBV7-9 and TRBJ2-1; the D gene is possibly TRBD2 (7 bases). The CDR3 covers 17 residues. The germline V gene has CDR1 SEHNR and CDR2 FQNEAQ (reference sequence). Trimming took 6 bases from V and 2 from J, leaving 20 bases between them. The CDR3 loop reads CASRTNRGAGAYNEQFF. Here the CDR3 DNA reads TGTGCCAGCAGGACCAATCGGGGGGCCGGCGCCTACAATGAGCAGTTCTTC.

Worth noting for this clone: One junction end does not reproduce the germline sequence, and a read error may be involved. CDR3 sequence reads: CASSLSEGDIYF. Written as DNA, the CDR3 is TGTGCCAGCAGCTTAAGTGAGGGGGACATATACTTT. The chain recombines TRBV7-2 with TRBJ1-1, with D perhaps TRBD1 (6 bases). The CDR3 runs to 12 residues. Germline V gene lookup returns CDR1 SGHTA and CDR2 FQGNSA. Using reference TRBV7-2 and TRBJ1-1 for the parts outside the CDR3, the full variable domain is GAGVSQSPSNKVTEKGKDVELRCDPISGHTALYWYRQSLGQGLEFLIYFQGNSAPDKSGLPSDRFSAERTGGSVSTLTIQRTQQEDSAVYLCASSLSEGDIYFGQGTRLTVV.

The chain is built from TRBV18 and TRBJ1-6, with 9 bases fitting TRBD1. After removal of 5 bases from V and 9 bases from J, the junction contained 5 bases not matched to a gene. The CDR3 length is 14 residues. Germline assignment: CDR1 KGHSH and CDR2 LQKENI. The CDR3 DNA sequence: TGTGCCAGCTCATCGGGACAGGGAGGTTCACCCCTCCACTTT. This codes for CASSSGQGGSPLHF.

The rearrangement joins TRBV19 to TRBJ1-1; maybe TRBD1 (6 bases). Germline values: CDR1 LNHDA, CDR2 SQIVND (reference sequence). Trimming took off 0 bases at V and 8 bases at J, with 16 bases between the two ends. The CDR3 runs to 15 residues. The CDR3, as DNA: TGTGCCAGTAGTATAGACACAGGGCTATGGACGGAAGCTTTCTTT. It codes for CASSIDTGLWTEAFF.

The chain carries TRBV10-3 and TRBJ2-1; 8 positions match TRBD2. The CDR3 consists of 14 residues. Germline V lookup: CDR1 ENHRY, CDR2 SYGVKD. Trimming at V came to 5 bases and at J to 2 bases, leaving 2 bases not matched to a gene. The CDR3 is CAISTSGPYNEQFF. The CDR3 nucleotides read TGTGCCATCAGTACTAGCGGACCCTACAATGAGCAGTTCTTC.

This clone was seen more than once but under ten times. This chain links TRBV5-4 with TRBJ2-3; possible D gene TRBD2, 5 bases. The CDR3 has 17 amino acids. CDR1 SGHNT and CDR2 YYREEE come from the germline V gene (reference sequence). Trimming took 4 bases from V and 4 from J, leaving 22 bases between them. This CDR3 reads CASSLSLGSSDADTQYF. As DNA, the CDR3 is TGTGCCAGCAGCCTCTCCCTGGGTAGTAGCGATGCAGATACGCAGTATTTT.

The chain has TRBV19 and TRBJ1-5; maybe TRBD1 (6 bases). V was pared by 7 bases and J by 0 bases, with 10 bases between. The germline V gene encodes CDR1 LNHDA and CDR2 SQIVND (reference sequence). The CDR3 sequence is 14 residues long. The DNA for the CDR3 is TGTGCCAGTAAGGGGGAGTATAGCAATCAGCCCCAGCATTTT. Its protein product is CASKGEYSNQPQHF.